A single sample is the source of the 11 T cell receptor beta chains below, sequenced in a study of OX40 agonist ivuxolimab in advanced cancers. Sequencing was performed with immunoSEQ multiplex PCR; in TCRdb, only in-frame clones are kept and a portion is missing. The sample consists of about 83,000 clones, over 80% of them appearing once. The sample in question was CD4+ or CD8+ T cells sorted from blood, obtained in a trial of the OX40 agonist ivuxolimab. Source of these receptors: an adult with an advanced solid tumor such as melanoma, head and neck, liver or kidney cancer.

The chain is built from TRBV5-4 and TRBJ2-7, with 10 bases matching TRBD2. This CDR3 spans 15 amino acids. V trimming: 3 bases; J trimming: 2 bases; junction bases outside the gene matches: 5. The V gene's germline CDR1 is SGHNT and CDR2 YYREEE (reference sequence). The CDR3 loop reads CASSSASGSPYEQYF. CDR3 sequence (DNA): TGTGCCAGCAGCTCGGCTAGCGGGAGCCCCTACGAGCAGTACTTC.

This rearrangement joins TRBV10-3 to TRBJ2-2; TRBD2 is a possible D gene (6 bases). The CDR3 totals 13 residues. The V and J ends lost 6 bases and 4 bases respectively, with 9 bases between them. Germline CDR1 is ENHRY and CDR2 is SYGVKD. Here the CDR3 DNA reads TGTGCCATCAGAGGACTACTCACCGGGGAGCTGTTTTTT. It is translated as CAIRGLLTGELFF.

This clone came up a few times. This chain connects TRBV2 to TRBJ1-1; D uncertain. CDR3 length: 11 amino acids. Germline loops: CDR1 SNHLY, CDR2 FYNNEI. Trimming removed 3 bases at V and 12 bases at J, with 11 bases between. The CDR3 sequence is CASSDLQISFF. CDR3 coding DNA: TGTGCCAGCAGTGATCTGCAGATTTCTTTCTTT.

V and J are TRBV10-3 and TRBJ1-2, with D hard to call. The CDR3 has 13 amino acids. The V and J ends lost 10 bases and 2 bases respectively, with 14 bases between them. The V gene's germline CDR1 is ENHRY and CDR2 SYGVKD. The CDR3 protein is CASRLVANYGYTF. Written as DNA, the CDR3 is TGTGCCAGCAGACTGGTCGCGAACTATGGCTACACCTTC.

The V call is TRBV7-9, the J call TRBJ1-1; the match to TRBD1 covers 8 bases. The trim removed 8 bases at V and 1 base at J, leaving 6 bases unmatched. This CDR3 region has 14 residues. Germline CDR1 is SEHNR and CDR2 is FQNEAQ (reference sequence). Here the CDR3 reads CASLLGQGNTEAFF. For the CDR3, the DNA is TGTGCCAGCCTGCTCGGACAGGGGAACACTGAAGCTTTCTTT.

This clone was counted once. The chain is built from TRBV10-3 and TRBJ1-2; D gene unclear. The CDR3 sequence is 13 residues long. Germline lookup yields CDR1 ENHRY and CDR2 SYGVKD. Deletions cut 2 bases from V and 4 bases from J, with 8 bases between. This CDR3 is CAISEASIYGYTF. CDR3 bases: TGTGCCATCAGTGAGGCCAGTATCTATGGCTACACCTTC.

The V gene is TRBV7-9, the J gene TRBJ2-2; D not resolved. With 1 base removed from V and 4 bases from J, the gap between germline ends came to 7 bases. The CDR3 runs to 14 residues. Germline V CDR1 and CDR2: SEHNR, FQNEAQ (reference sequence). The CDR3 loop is CASSLEGITGELFF. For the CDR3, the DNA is TGTGCCAGCAGCTTAGAAGGGATCACCGGGGAGCTGTTTTTT. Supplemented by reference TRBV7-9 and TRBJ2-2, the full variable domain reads DTGVSQNPRHKITKRGQNVTFRCDPISEHNRLYWYRQTLGQGPEFLTYFQNEAQLEKSRLLSDRFSAERPKGSFSTLEIQRTEQGDSAMYLCASSLEGITGELFFGEGSRLTVL.

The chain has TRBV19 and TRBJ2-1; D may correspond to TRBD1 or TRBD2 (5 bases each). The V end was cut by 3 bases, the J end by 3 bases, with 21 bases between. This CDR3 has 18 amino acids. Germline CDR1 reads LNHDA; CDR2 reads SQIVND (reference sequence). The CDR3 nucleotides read TGTGCCAGTAGTATCTTCTTCTCCGGGACGAAAAACTACAATGAGCAGTTCTTC. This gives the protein CASSIFFSGTKNYNEQFF.

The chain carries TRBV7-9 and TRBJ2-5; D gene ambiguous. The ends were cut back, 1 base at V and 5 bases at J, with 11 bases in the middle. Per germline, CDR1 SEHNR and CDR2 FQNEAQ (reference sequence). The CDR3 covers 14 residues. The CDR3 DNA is TGTGCCAGCAGCTTAGTCTCCGGGTTTGAGACCCAGTACTTC. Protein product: CASSLVSGFETQYF.

CDR3 nucleotide sequence: TGTGCCAGCAGTGAATCTCTGGGGGGGCGCGTCAATCAGCCCCAGCATTTT. Its protein is CASSESLGGRVNQPQHF. The rearrangement joins TRBV6-1 to TRBJ1-5; a weak D match, TRBD1 (6 bases). Germline V gene lookup returns CDR1 MNHNS and CDR2 SASEGT. This CDR3 spans 17 amino acids. V shed 2 bases and J shed 3 bases, with 17 bases lying between them.

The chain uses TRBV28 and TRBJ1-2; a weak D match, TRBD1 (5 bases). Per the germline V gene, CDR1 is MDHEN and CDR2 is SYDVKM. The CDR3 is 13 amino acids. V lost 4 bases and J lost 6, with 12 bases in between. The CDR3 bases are TGTGCCAGCAGTTCCACAGGTCTTAATGGCTACACCTTC. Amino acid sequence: CASSSTGLNGYTF.